Sequencing of this T cell receptor (beta chain) was carried out in a study of Tregs in tolerant kidney transplant recipients. General observations from the study: Expanding Tregs on activated donor B cells appeared to best identify donor-specific TCRbeta clones. Findings come from small patient numbers and require larger validation.

The germline V gene has CDR1 SQVTM and CDR2 ANQGSEA. The V end was cut by 6 bases, the J end by 0 bases, with 15 bases between. This CDR3 is 15 amino acids long. Here immunoSEQ multiplex PCR was the method, and the copy in TCRdb shows in-frame clones only, minus some. The sample has fewer than 150,000 clones, about 91% seen once. Unstimulated regulatory T cells (CD4+CD25+CD127-), CD4+CD25- non-regulatory cells, CD4 and CD8 cells were FACS-sorted from thawed PBMCs. As to this clone: The antigen is not known.

Sequenced sample: CD4+ T cells from blood. The chain carries TRBV29-1 and TRBJ1-3; D may be TRBD1 (6 bases). The TCR sequence derives from a human donor in good health. The CDR3 coding sequence is TGCAGCGTCCACACAGGGTTGGGCTCTGGAAACACCATATATTTT. Translating it yields CSVHTGLGSGNTIYF.